What follows are 4 T cell receptor beta chains derived from one specimen sequenced in a study of OX40 agonist ivuxolimab in advanced cancers. Sequencing used immunoSEQ multiplex PCR; TCRdb keeps in-frame clones, though not all of them. The table records about 86,000 clones, about 90% of them present only once. The sample consisted of CD4+ or CD8+ T cells sorted from blood, taken in a trial of the OX40 agonist ivuxolimab. Receptors were obtained from an adult with an advanced solid tumor such as melanoma, head and neck, liver or kidney cancer.

The chain employs TRBV5-1 and TRBJ1-5; D remains ambiguous. The CDR3 spans 9 residues. The germline gives CDR1 SGHRS, CDR2 YFSETQ. The ends were cut back, 7 bases at V and 9 bases at J, with 5 bases in the middle. This CDR3 is CASCRPQHF. CDR3 sequence (DNA): TGCGCCAGCTGTAGGCCCCAGCATTTT.

A remark on this clone: The sample carries other DNA sequences with the same CDR3. This rearrangement joins TRBV27 to TRBJ2-7, with unresolved D. Germline CDR1 is MNHEY and CDR2 is SMNVEV (reference sequence). Trimming took off 6 bases at V and 1 base at J, with 10 bases between the two ends. This CDR3 is 13 amino acids long. The CDR3 is CASSLVGSYEQYF. CDR3 in DNA: TGTGCCAGCAGCCTAGTGGGATCCTACGAGCAGTACTTC.

The rearrangement links TRBV28 to TRBJ2-2, with 9 bases aligning to TRBD1. CDR3 size: 15 residues. Germline CDR1 is MDHEN and CDR2 is SYDVKM. With 5 bases clipped from V and 7 bases from J, the junction kept 8 bases outside the gene matches. The CDR3 coding sequence is TGTGCCAGCAGTCCACCAGGGACAGGGCTCGGGGAGCTGTTTTTT. Protein product: CASSPPGTGLGELFF.

This chain connects TRBV19 to TRBJ1-1; D unclear. The CDR3 covers 12 residues. Trimming shortened V by 5 bases and J by 1 base, and 5 bases separated the two germline ends. The germline gives CDR1 LNHDA, CDR2 SQIVND (reference sequence). CDR3: CASSSRNTEAFF. The CDR3 nucleotides read TGTGCCAGTAGTTCCAGGAACACTGAAGCTTTCTTT.